Reported below is one T cell receptor (beta chain). What it binds is unknown. This sample is part of a study of Ad26.COV2.S vaccination and SARS-CoV-2 variants. Study findings and constraints: In vaccinated individuals, spike-specific CD8+ and CD4+ T cell responses reportedly displayed substantial breadth.

Germline V gene lookup returns CDR1 LGHNA and CDR2 YSLEER. V was cut by 1 base and J by 1 base, with 15 bases left in between. The CDR3 has 17 residues. Assay used: immunoSEQ multiplex PCR; TCRdb lists only in-frame clones, some missing. The sample holds roughly 510,000 clones, around 90% seen once. Treatment reported: around 19 received Ad26.COV2.S at low or high dose, single or two shots; several received placebo; per-sample allocation not given. Each sample was drawn 63 days after the first injection (of vaccine or placebo). This clonotype was sampled from a person aged 18-60 years who received the Ad26.COV2.S COVID-19 vaccine or a placebo. The chain combines TRBV4-3 with TRBJ2-3, with TRBD2 as a possible D gene (6 bases). The sequences come from peripheral blood, collected in a trial of Ad26.COV2.S vaccine versus placebo. This CDR3 reads CASSQGRASSGTDTQYF. The CDR3 DNA reads as TGCGCCAGCAGCCAAGGGAGGGCCTCTAGCGGCACAGATACGCAGTATTTT.